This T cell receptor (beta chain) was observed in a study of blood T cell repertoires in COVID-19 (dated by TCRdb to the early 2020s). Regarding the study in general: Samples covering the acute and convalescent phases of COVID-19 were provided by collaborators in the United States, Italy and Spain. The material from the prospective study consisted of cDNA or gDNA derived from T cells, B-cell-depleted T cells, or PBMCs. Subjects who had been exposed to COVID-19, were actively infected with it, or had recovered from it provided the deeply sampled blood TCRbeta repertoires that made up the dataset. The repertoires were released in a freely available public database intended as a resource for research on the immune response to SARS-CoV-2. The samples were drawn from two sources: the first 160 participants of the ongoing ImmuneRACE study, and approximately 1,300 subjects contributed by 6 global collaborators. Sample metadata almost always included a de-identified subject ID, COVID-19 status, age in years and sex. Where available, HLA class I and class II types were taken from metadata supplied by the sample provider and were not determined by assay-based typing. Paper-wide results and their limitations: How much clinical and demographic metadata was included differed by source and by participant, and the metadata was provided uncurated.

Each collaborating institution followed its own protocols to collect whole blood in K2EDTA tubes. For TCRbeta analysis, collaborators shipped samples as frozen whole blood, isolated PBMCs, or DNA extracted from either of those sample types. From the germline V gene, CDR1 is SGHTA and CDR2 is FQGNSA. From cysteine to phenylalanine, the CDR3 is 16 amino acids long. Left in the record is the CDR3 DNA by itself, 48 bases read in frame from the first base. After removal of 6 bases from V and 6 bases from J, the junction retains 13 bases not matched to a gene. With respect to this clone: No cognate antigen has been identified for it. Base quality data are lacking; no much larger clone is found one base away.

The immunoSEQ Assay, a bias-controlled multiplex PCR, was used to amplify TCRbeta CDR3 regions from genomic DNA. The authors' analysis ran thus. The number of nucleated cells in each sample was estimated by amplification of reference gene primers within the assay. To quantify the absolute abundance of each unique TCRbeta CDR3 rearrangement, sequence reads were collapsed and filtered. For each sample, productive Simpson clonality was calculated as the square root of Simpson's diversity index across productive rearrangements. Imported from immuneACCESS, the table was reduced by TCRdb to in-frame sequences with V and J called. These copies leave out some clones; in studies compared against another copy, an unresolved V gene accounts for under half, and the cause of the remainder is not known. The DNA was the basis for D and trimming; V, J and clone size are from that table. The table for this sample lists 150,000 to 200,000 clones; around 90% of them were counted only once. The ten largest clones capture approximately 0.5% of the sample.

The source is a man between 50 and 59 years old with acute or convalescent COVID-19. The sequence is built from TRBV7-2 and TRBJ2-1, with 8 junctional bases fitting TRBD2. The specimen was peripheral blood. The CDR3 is CASSLQAGEALNEQFF. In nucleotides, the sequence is TGTGCCAGCAGTCTTCAAGCGGGAGAGGCTCTCAATGAGCAGTTCTTC.